These 10 T cell receptor beta chains share one sample of origin, sequenced in a study of OX40 agonist ivuxolimab in advanced cancers. The data were produced by immunoSEQ multiplex PCR, yet TCRdb's version contains in-frame clones alone and is incomplete. The repertoire holds 55,000 to 90,000 clones, 80% to 85% seen once, with about 0.42% in the top ten. Sequenced here: CD4+ or CD8+ T cells sorted from blood, sampled in a trial of the OX40 agonist ivuxolimab. The receptors stem from an adult with an advanced solid tumor such as melanoma, head and neck, liver or kidney cancer.

The genes are TRBV30 and TRBJ1-3; no reliable D call. CDR1 and CDR2 (germline): GTSNPN, SVGIG (reference sequence). V shed 4 bases and J shed 4 bases, with 5 bases lying between them. The CDR3 runs 11 residues. CDR3 in DNA: TGTGCCTGGACGGAAGGAAACACCATATATTTT. Its translation: CAWTEGNTIYF. Complete variable domain (other parts from reference TRBV30 and TRBJ1-3): SQTIHQWPATLVQPVGSPLSLECTVEGTSNPNLYWYRQAAGRGLQLLFYSVGIGQISSEVPQNLSASRPQDRQFILSSKKLLLSDSGFYLCAWTEGNTIYFGEGSWLTVV.

This chain connects TRBV20-1 to TRBJ1-2, with D uncertain. The CDR3 runs 11 residues. V was clipped by 1 base and J by 8 bases, with 8 bases between them. From germline, CDR1 is DFQATT and CDR2 SNEGSKA (reference sequence). The CDR3: CSARVNEGYTF. CDR3 DNA: TGCAGTGCTAGAGTTAATGAGGGCTACACCTTC.

CDR3 amino acids: CASRTSDREGQPQHF. The CDR3, as DNA: TGTGCCAGCAGGACCTCCGACAGGGAGGGTCAGCCCCAGCATTTT. This chain links TRBV28 with TRBJ1-5, with 7 nucleotides matching TRBD1. The V gene end was trimmed by 6 bases and the J gene end by 6 bases; junction bases not matched to a gene: 11. The CDR3 is 15 residues long. The germline V gene encodes CDR1 MDHEN and CDR2 SYDVKM.

This chain joins TRBV6-1 and TRBJ2-5; the match to TRBD1 covers 11 bases. The DNA end favors TRBJ2-7, so the J call may be wrong. Germline values: CDR1 MNHNS, CDR2 SASEGT. The CDR3 extends over 15 amino acids. CDR3 sequence (DNA): TGTGCCAGCCTCGCCCGGGACAGGGGGAACTACGAGCAGTACTTC. Translation gives CASLARDRGNYEQYF.

The rearrangement uses TRBV9 and TRBJ1-3; a possible D gene is TRBD1 (6 bases). The CDR3 spans 16 residues. Germline values: CDR1 SGDLS, CDR2 YYNGEE. Trimming took 0 bases from V and 2 from J, leaving 12 bases between them. The CDR3 nucleotides are TGTGCCAGCAGCGTAGAGGAGTGGGGGCCTGGAAACACCATATATTTT. Translated, it gives CASSVEEWGPGNTIYF. The complete variable domain, with remaining parts taken from reference TRBV9 and TRBJ1-3, reads DSGVTQTPKHLITATGQRVTLRCSPRSGDLSVYWYQQSLDQGLQFLIQYYNGEERAKGNILERFSAQQFPDLHSELNLSSLELGDSALYFCASSVEEWGPGNTIYFGEGSWLTVV.

The chain is built from TRBV6-4 and TRBJ1-2, with a possible D match to TRBD1 (6 bases). V lost 2 bases and J 5 bases, leaving 6 bases between the germline ends. The CDR3 sequence is 12 residues long. Germline assignment: CDR1 MRHNA and CDR2 SNTAGT. The CDR3 sequence: CASSDRGYGYTF. The CDR3 bases are TGTGCCAGCAGTGACAGGGGGTATGGCTACACCTTC.

J is TRBJ1-5 and V is TRBV5-1, with a possible D match to TRBD1 (6 bases). There are 14 residues in the CDR3. V lost 1 base to trimming and J lost 5 bases, with 10 bases between them. CDR1 and CDR2 (germline): SGHRS, YFSETQ. The CDR3 loop reads CASSLLGGDQPQHF. The DNA for the CDR3 is TGCGCCAGCAGCTTGCTCGGGGGCGATCAGCCCCAGCATTTT.

V and J are TRBV5-1 and TRBJ1-2; a possible D gene is TRBD1 (6 bases). The V gene's germline CDR1 is SGHRS and CDR2 YFSETQ. There are 13 residues in the CDR3. Trimming cost V 2 bases and J 6 bases, with 11 bases left between them. The CDR3 here is CASSLQGEDGYTF. CDR3 DNA sequence: TGCGCCAGCAGCTTACAGGGTGAGGATGGCTACACCTTC.

The chain links TRBV6-6 to TRBJ2-5, with TRBD1 as a possible D gene (5 bases). Germline V gene data show CDR1 as MNHNY and CDR2 as SVGAGI (reference sequence). The CDR3 sequence is 11 residues long. V shed 8 bases and J shed 4 bases, with 8 bases lying between them. The CDR3 loop reads CASSQGETQYF. CDR3 DNA sequence: TGTGCCAGCTCCCAGGGAGAGACCCAGTACTTC.

CDR3: CASSKGLNNEKLFF. DNA for the CDR3: TGTGCCAGCTCAAAGGGACTGAATAATGAAAAACTGTTTTTT. The J gene is TRBJ1-4, the V gene TRBV6-5; weak D call: TRBD1 (5 bases). Between the trimmed V and J ends, which lost 8 bases and 4 bases, there was a span of 14 bases. Per germline, CDR1 MNHEY and CDR2 SVGAGI. This CDR3 spans 14 amino acids.